The T cell receptor (beta chain) described here comes from a study of T-cell reconstitution after alpha-beta-depleted transplantation in children. Overall study findings and caveats: From newly produced T cells came most of the T-cell counts and diversity one year after transplant. Some patients' high day-60 TCRbeta diversity was traced to surviving recipient T cells and thymic progenitors.

Comments on this clonotype: Its matching antigen is unknown. A read error may produce the germline difference seen at one junction end.

Unique molecular identifiers were incorporated into the prepared TCRbeta library. TCRdb independently ran MiXCR on the PCR reads; one entry per CDR3 protein. This sample carries 250,000 to 400,000 distinct CDR3 sequences, around 25% of them seen once, and the ten largest clones take roughly 9.8%. The CDR3 runs to 13 residues. Germline V lookup: CDR1 SGHVS, CDR2 FQNEAQ. The rearrangement joins TRBV7-8 to TRBJ2-1; 9 bases are shared with TRBD2. This sequence was found in a male patient younger than 18 who had a stem cell transplant for acute lymphoblastic leukemia, so the T cells may come from the graft donor. The sample was PBMCs, mostly from graft donor cells, taken 180 days after TCRalphabeta/CD19-depleted stem cell transplant. The CDR3 region has the DNA TGTGCCAGCAGCCTACCCTTAGCGGGAGCCACGATCTTC. As protein: CASSLPLAGATIF.